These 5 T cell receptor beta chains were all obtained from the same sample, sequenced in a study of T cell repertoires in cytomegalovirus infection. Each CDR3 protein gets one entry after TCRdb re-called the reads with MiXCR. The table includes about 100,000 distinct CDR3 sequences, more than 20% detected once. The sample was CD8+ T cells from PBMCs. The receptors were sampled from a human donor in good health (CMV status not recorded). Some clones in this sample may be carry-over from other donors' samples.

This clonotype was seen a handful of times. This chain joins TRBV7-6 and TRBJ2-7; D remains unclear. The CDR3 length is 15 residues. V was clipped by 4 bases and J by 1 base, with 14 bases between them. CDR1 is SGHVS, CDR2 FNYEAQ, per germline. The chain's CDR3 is CASSSTDRVSYEQYF. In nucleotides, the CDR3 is TGTGCCAGCAGCTCCACCGATCGGGTATCCTACGAGCAGTACTTC.

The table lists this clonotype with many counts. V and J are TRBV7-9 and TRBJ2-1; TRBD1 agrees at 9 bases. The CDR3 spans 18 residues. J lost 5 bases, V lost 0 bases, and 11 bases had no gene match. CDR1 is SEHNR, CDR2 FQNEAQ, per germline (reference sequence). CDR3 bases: TGTGCCAGCAGCTTAGCGATGCGACAGGGGGAATGGGACAATGAGCAGTTCTTC. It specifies CASSLAMRQGEWDNEQFF.

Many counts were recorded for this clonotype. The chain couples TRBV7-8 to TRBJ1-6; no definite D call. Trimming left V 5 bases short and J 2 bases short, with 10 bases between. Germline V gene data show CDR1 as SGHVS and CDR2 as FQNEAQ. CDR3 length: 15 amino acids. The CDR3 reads CASSGTGTYNSPLHF. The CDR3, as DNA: TGTGCCAGCAGCGGAACGGGGACCTATAATTCACCCCTCCACTTT.

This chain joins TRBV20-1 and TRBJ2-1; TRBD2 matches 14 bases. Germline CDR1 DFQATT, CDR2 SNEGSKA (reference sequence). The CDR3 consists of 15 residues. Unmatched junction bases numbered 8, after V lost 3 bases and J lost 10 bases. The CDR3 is CSASRLAGGNGEQFF. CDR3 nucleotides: TGCAGTGCTAGCCGACTAGCGGGGGGGAACGGCGAGCAGTTCTTC.

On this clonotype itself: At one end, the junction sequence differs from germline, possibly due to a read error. The DNA for the CDR3 is TGTGCCAGCAGCCCCGAGGGGAGGGCTGTTTTC. It translates to CASSPEGRAVF. The chain employs TRBV7-1 and TRBJ2-5; TRBD2 agrees at 7 bases. TRBV7-1 is annotated as an ORF whose role is uncertain. CDR3 length: 11 amino acids.